These 17 T cell receptor beta chains were all obtained from the same sample, sequenced in a study of T cell responses to AZD1222 COVID-19 vaccine. Profiling relied on immunoSEQ multiplex PCR, and the TCRdb table lists in-frame clones only, not all of them. The sample has more than 100,000 clones, approximately 90% seen once. The sequencing used peripheral blood, collected on day 0 of AZD1222 vaccination. Every receptor here comes from an adult in good health.

V is TRBV4-1 and J is TRBJ2-4; 7 bases line up with TRBD1. Germline V gene sequence: CDR1 MGHRA, CDR2 YSYEKL. V was pared by 3 bases and J by 7 bases, with 15 bases of the junction left unmatched. This CDR3 region has 17 residues. For the CDR3, the DNA is TGCGCCAGCAGCCACCGTACCCAGGGGGATCAAAGGAACATTCAGTACTTC. This gives the protein CASSHRTQGDQRNIQYF.

The rearrangement uses TRBV7-3 and TRBJ1-1; D gene ambiguous. Germline V gene sequence: CDR1 SGHTA, CDR2 FQGTGA. V dropped 1 base and J dropped 2 bases, with 8 bases sitting between them. The CDR3 sequence is 14 residues long. CDR3 amino acids: CASSLSSSNTEAFF. Here the CDR3 DNA reads TGTGCCAGCAGCTTAAGCAGCTCAAACACTGAAGCTTTCTTT.

The chain employs TRBV7-8 and TRBJ1-2, with TRBD1 identical over 9 bases. V was pared by 4 bases and J by 2 bases, with 8 bases of the junction left unmatched. Germline CDR1 is SGHVS and CDR2 is FQNEAQ. There are 16 residues in the CDR3. The CDR3 loop is CASSSGGTGLNYGYTF. CDR3 nucleotide sequence: TGTGCCAGCAGCTCAGGGGGGACAGGGTTGAACTATGGCTACACCTTC. The full variable domain, rest sourced from reference TRBV7-8 and TRBJ1-2, is GAGVSQSPRYKVAKRGQDVALRCDPISGHVSLFWYQQALGQGPEFLTYFQNEAQLDKSGLPSDRFFAERPEGSVSTLKIQRTQQEDSAVYLCASSSGGTGLNYGYTFGSGTRLTVV.

This chain connects TRBV6-2 or TRBV6-3 to TRBJ2-5; no firm D call. CDR3 length equals 18 residues. V shed 5 bases and J shed 6 bases, with 28 bases lying between them. Germline V gene sequence: CDR1 MNHEY, CDR2 SVGEGT. The CDR3 DNA follows: TGTGCCAGCAGTGGTTCCTGGGGTAGAGTACTCCGGCGGCAGACCCAGTACTTC. Its protein is CASSGSWGRVLRRQTQYF.

The chain uses TRBV6-6 and TRBJ1-1; D is possibly TRBD1 (5 bases). This CDR3 spans 14 amino acids. Germline CDR1 and CDR2: MNHNY and SVGAGI (reference sequence). V was shortened by 5 bases and J by 3 bases, with 13 bases between the two germline ends. The CDR3 loop reads CASSDILGDTEAFF. CDR3 nucleotides: TGTGCCAGCAGTGACATTTTGGGGGACACTGAAGCTTTCTTT.

This clone has more than one count but fewer than ten. The chain joins TRBV4-1 to TRBJ2-7; 9 bases map to TRBD1. This CDR3 contains 15 residues. Germline V gives CDR1 MGHRA, CDR2 YSYEKL. The J segment lost 5 bases and the V segment lost 4 bases, leaving 9 bases of the junction unmatched. The CDR3 nucleotides are TGCGCCAGCAGCCCCTGGACAGGGGTTAACAACGAGCAGTACTTC. Protein product: CASSPWTGVNNEQYF.

The genes are TRBV7-8 and TRBJ1-2; D gene unclear. Trimming removed 3 bases from V and 8 bases from J, with 13 bases in between. The CDR3 totals 13 residues. Germline V gene lookup returns CDR1 SGHVS and CDR2 FQNEAQ. The CDR3 nucleotides read TGTGCCAGCAGCTTGGGCCCTCAGCGGGGCTACACCTTC. It is translated as CASSLGPQRGYTF.

The chain joins TRBV11-2 to TRBJ2-7, with 8 bases aligning to TRBD1. Germline values: CDR1 SGHAT, CDR2 FQNNGV. The CDR3 is 14 amino acids. Unmatched junction bases numbered 4, after V lost 5 bases and J lost 1 base. The CDR3 sequence is CASSPRTGSYEQYF. The CDR3 DNA reads as TGTGCCAGCAGCCCTCGGACAGGGTCCTACGAGCAGTACTTC.

This clone has only a few counts. The chain joins TRBV27 to TRBJ1-5; the match to TRBD1 covers 7 bases. The germline CDR1 and CDR2 sequences are MNHEY and SMNVEV (reference sequence). CDR3 length: 17 amino acids. V lost 4 bases to trimming and J lost 6 bases; unmatched junction nucleotides: 15. CDR3 coding DNA: TGTGCCAGCAGTTCAACTACCAGAAACAGGGGTGGTCAGCCCCAGCATTTT. This translates into CASSSTTRNRGGQPQHF.

V usage is TRBV30 and J usage is TRBJ2-7; TRBD1 aligns across 7 bases. Germline V CDR1 and CDR2: GTSNPN, SVGIG (reference sequence). Trimming cost V 4 bases and J 0 bases; bases outside gene matches: 6. This CDR3 comprises 14 residues. CDR3 region: CAWTGDRPSYEQYF. CDR3 nucleotide sequence: TGTGCCTGGACCGGGGACAGACCCTCCTACGAGCAGTACTTC.

The V gene is TRBV7-9, the J gene TRBJ2-1, with D possibly matching TRBD1 (7 bases). Trimming left V 2 bases short and J 4 bases short, with 12 bases between. Germline V CDR1 and CDR2: SEHNR, FQNEAQ (reference sequence). The CDR3 contains 15 residues. CDR3 in DNA: TGTGCCAGCAGCTTAACCAGGGGGACTTACAATGAGCAGTTCTTC. It is translated as CASSLTRGTYNEQFF.

The V call is TRBV27, the J call TRBJ2-7, with a tentative D call TRBD2 (5 bases). V was trimmed by 2 bases and J by 13 bases, leaving 18 bases between them. The CDR3 is 13 amino acids. In germline, CDR1 is MNHEY, CDR2 SMNVEV (reference sequence). Written as DNA, the CDR3 is TGTGCCAGCAGTTTAGCATCCGGAGGTGGAGGTTACTTC. Translation gives CASSLASGGGGYF.

This chain uses TRBV5-1 with TRBJ2-2; a weak D match, TRBD2 (6 bases). This CDR3 has 13 residues. Germline values: CDR1 SGHRS, CDR2 YFSETQ. Trimming took off 5 bases at V and 8 bases at J, with 13 bases between the two ends. CDR3 in DNA: TGCGCCAGCAGTAGGGACTTTAGGGGGGAGCTGTTTTTT. It yields the protein CASSRDFRGELFF.

The J gene is TRBJ2-3, the V gene TRBV2, with D perhaps matching TRBD2 (5 bases). This CDR3 is built from 15 residues. CDR1 is SNHLY, CDR2 FYNNEI, per germline. V was pared by 10 bases and J by 3 bases, with 20 bases between. The CDR3 spells CAIPRGRLLTDTQYF. DNA of the CDR3: TGTGCCATCCCCCGGGGAAGACTATTAACAGATACGCAGTATTTT.

This clone was found once. The genes are TRBV29-1 and TRBJ1-1; 7 bases are a match to TRBD1. Germline V CDR1 and CDR2: SQVTM, ANQGSEA. This CDR3 comprises 13 residues. V gave up 8 bases and J gave up 0 bases; unmatched junction bases: 6. CDR3 residues: CSLGGTVNTEAFF. The DNA of the CDR3 is TGCAGCCTTGGGGGGACAGTGAACACTGAAGCTTTCTTT.

With regard to this clone: This specimen includes other DNA sequences encoding the same CDR3. The V gene is TRBV24-1, the J gene TRBJ2-1, with D perhaps matching TRBD1 (5 bases). The CDR3 extends over 16 amino acids. Deletions cut 4 bases from V and 1 base from J, with 13 bases between. Germline V gives CDR1 KGHDR, CDR2 SFDVKD. CDR3 DNA sequence: TGTGCCACCAGTGACCCAAGGGGCGGTTCCTACAATGAGCAGTTCTTC. Protein product: CATSDPRGGSYNEQFF.

V usage is TRBV3-1 (or the pseudogene TRBV3-2) and J usage is TRBJ1-2; no reliable D call. Germline V gene sequence: CDR1 LGHDT, CDR2 YNNKEL (reference sequence). Deletions cut 0 bases from V and 9 bases from J, with 11 bases between. The CDR3 is 13 amino acids. DNA of the CDR3: TGTGCCAGCAGCCAAGATGTGGCAAGGAGCTACACCTTC. Translation: CASSQDVARSYTF.